This T cell receptor (beta chain) originates from a study of T cell changes during pregnancy in multiple sclerosis. This table comes from immunoSEQ multiplex PCR, and its TCRdb copy is limited to in-frame clones, with some not included. The data hold 90,000 to 120,000 clones, with about nine tenths observed a single time. V shed 5 bases, J shed 5 bases, and the junction held 8 bases outside the gene matches. The germline V gene has CDR1 SGHVS and CDR2 FQNEAQ. This CDR3 contains 15 residues. The TCR comes from a female donor with multiple sclerosis, enrolled in a pregnancy study. The chain has TRBV7-8 and TRBJ1-4; TRBD1 agrees at 7 bases. Sample: peripheral blood, taken after pregnancy. CDR3 in amino acids: CASSAIRDRNEKLFF. For the CDR3, the DNA is TGTGCCAGCAGCGCAATCCGGGACAGAAATGAAAAACTGTTTTTT.